These T cell receptor beta chains were read from a single sample in a study of graft-versus-host responses after intestinal transplantation. No cognate antigen is known for these TCRs. This table comes from immunoSEQ multiplex PCR, and its TCRdb copy is limited to in-frame clones, with some not included. Among 100,000 to 140,000 clones listed, approximately 90% were seen once. The source material was unstimulated CD4+ T cells sorted from spleen or lymph node cells, sampled before transplant. The receptors shown here come from a human donor who was the organ donor for an intestinal transplant. Each CDR3 is given with its conserved first and last residue. Fields, in order: CDR3 DNA, CDR3 protein, clone size, J gene, V gene, D gene. A D gene is named only where the DNA matches it firmly. Not all rows give a size; the values are once, few, many and, for expanded clones, a class.

cdr3_nt: TGTGCCAGCAGCCCCCAAAGACTAGCGGGAAGGGGAGATACGCAGTATTTT
cdr3_aa: CASSPQRLAGRGDTQYF
clone_size: -
j_call: TRBJ2-3
v_call: TRBV9
d_call: TRBD2

cdr3_nt: TGTGCCAGCAGCCCACCCCTCAACCGGCGAGCCCGCACAGATACGCAGTATTTT
cdr3_aa: CASSPPLNRRARTDTQYF
clone_size: -
j_call: TRBJ2-3
v_call: TRBV7-9
d_call: -

cdr3_nt: TGTGCCAGCTCGCTCAAAGCAACTAATGAAAAACTGTTTTTT
cdr3_aa: CASSLKATNEKLFF
clone_size: -
j_call: TRBJ1-4
v_call: TRBV18
d_call: -

cdr3_nt: TGTGCCAGCAGCCCACACAGCGGGGGCCCCTCCGAGCAGTACTTC
cdr3_aa: CASSPHSGGPSEQYF
clone_size: -
j_call: TRBJ2-7
v_call: TRBV7-2
d_call: TRBD2

cdr3_nt: TGCGCCAGCAGCTTGCAGGGGGCACGAACTGAAGCTTTCTTT
cdr3_aa: CASSLQGARTEAFF
clone_size: -
j_call: TRBJ1-1
v_call: TRBV5-1
d_call: TRBD1

cdr3_nt: TGTGCCAGCAGTTCCCCAACAGGGGGGAACTATGGCTACACCTTC
cdr3_aa: CASSSPTGGNYGYTF
clone_size: -
j_call: TRBJ1-2
v_call: TRBV28
d_call: TRBD1

cdr3_nt: TGTGCCAGCAGCCCCCCCAGGGGGAACTCCTACGAGCAGTACTTC
cdr3_aa: CASSPPRGNSYEQYF
clone_size: once
j_call: TRBJ2-7
v_call: TRBV28
d_call: TRBD1

cdr3_nt: TGTGCCAGCAGCTTACGGACAGACAACTATGGCTACACCTTC
cdr3_aa: CASSLRTDNYGYTF
clone_size: -
j_call: TRBJ1-2
v_call: TRBV7-8
d_call: -

cdr3_nt: TGTGCCAGCAGCGCCTCTACCGACACTGAAGCTTTCTTT
cdr3_aa: CASSASTDTEAFF
clone_size: -
j_call: TRBJ1-1
v_call: TRBV9
d_call: -

cdr3_nt: TGTGCCAGCAGCCAAGGCCCCTCGATCTCGCGGGGAGAGACCCAGTACTTC
cdr3_aa: CASSQGPSISRGETQYF
clone_size: few
j_call: TRBJ2-5
v_call: TRBV4-2
d_call: -

cdr3_nt: TGTGCCAGCTGGCGACAGGGGAGTACTGAAGCTTTCTTT
cdr3_aa: CASWRQGSTEAFF
clone_size: -
j_call: TRBJ1-1
v_call: TRBV6-5
d_call: TRBD1

cdr3_nt: TGTGCCACCAGCAGACACCAAGAGACCCAGTACTTC
cdr3_aa: CATSRHQETQYF
clone_size: -
j_call: TRBJ2-5
v_call: TRBV15
d_call: -

cdr3_nt: TGTGCCAGCGGCTTGGGGGGGGAACGTCAGCCCCAGCATTTT
cdr3_aa: CASGLGGERQPQHF
clone_size: -
j_call: TRBJ1-5
v_call: TRBV28
d_call: -